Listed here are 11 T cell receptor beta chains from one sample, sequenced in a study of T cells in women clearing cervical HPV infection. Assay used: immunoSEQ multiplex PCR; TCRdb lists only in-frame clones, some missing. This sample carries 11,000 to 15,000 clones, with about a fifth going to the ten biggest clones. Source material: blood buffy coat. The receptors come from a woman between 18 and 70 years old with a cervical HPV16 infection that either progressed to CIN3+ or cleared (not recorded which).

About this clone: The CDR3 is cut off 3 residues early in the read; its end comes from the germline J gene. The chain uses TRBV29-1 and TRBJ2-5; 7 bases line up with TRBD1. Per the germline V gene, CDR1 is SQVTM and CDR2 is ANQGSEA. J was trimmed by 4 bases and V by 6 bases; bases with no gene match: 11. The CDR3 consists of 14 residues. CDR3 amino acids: CSVTDRALGETQYF. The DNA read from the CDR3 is TGCAGCGTCACAGACAGGGCGTTAGGAGAGACC.

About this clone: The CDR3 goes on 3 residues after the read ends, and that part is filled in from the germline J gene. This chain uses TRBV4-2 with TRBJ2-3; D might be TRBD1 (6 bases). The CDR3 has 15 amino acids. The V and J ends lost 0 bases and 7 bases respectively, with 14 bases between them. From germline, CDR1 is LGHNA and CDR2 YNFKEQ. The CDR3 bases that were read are TGTGCCAGCAGCCAAGATCCGACAGGTCGAAATACG. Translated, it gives CASSQDPTGRNT. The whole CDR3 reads CASSQDPTGRNTQYF.

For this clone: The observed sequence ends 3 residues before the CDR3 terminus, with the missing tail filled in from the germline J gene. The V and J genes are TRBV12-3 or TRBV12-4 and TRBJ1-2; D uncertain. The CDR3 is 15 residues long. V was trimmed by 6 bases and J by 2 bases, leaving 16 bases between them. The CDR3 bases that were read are TGTGCCAGCAGCCCCTCAGTCGGGTGGAACTATGGC. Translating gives CASSPSVGWNYG. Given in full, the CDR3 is CASSPSVGWNYGYTF.

CDR3 region: CASSFQATEQETQYF. The CDR3 DNA, read in part, is TGTGCCAGCAGCTTCCAGGCGACAGAACAAGAGACC. This sequence joins TRBV9 and TRBJ2-5; D might be TRBD1 (5 bases). Read coverage stops 3 residues before the CDR3 terminus; the germline J gene supplies the remainder. V lost 4 bases and J 2 bases, leaving 15 bases between the germline ends. The CDR3 covers 15 residues. CDR1 is SGDLS, CDR2 YYNGEE, per germline.

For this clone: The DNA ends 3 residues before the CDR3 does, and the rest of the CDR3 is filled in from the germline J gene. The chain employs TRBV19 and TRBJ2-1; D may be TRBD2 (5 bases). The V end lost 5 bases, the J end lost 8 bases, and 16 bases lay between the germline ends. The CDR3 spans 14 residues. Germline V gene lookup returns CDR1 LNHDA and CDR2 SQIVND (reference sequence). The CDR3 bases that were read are TGTGCCAGTAGTTTGGCCAGGTGGACTGATGAG. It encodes CASSLARWTDE. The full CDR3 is CASSLARWTDEQFF.

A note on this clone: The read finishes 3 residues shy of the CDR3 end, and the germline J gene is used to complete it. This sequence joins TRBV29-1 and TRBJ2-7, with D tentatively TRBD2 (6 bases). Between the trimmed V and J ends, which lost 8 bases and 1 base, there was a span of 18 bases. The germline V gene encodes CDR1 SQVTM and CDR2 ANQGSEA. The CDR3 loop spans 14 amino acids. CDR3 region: CSTTGGGDSYEQYF. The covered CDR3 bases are TGCAGCACCACCGGCGGAGGGGATTCCTACGAG.

This chain's CDR3 is CASSERGRTSAYEQYF. Partial CDR3 DNA: TGTGCCAGCAGTGAAAGGGGCAGGACTAGCGCCTACGAG. The V call is TRBV6-1, the J call TRBJ2-7, with 9 bases matching TRBD2. The CDR3 end is not reached by the read, which stops 3 residues before it; the germline J gene fills it in. The ends lost 2 bases at V and 2 bases at J; junction bases unmatched: 7. The germline V gene has CDR1 MNHNS and CDR2 SASEGT. This CDR3 contains 16 residues.

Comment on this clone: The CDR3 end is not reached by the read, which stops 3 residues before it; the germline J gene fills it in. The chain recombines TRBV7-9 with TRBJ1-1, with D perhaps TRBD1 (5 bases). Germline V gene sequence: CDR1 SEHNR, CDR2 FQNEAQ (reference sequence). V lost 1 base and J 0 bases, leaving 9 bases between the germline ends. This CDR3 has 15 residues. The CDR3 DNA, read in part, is TGTGCCAGCAGCTTAGGGGCAGGGTTGAACACTGAA. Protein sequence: CASSLGAGLNTE. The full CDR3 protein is CASSLGAGLNTEAFF.

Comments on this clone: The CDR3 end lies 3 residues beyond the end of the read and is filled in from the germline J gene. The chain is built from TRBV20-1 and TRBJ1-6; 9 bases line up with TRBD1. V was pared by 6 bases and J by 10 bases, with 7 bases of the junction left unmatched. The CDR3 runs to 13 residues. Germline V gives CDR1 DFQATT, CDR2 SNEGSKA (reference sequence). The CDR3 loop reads CSARQGVDSPLHF. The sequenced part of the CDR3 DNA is TGCAGTGCCCGACAGGGGGTCGACTCACCC.

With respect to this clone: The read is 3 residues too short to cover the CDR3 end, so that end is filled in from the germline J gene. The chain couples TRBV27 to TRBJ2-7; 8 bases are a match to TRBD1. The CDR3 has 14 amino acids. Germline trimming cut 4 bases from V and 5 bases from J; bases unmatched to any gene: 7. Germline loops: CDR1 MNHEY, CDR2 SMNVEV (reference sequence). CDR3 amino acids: CASSYRDRFHEQYF. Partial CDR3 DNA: TGTGCCAGCAGTTACCGGGACAGGTTCCACGAG.

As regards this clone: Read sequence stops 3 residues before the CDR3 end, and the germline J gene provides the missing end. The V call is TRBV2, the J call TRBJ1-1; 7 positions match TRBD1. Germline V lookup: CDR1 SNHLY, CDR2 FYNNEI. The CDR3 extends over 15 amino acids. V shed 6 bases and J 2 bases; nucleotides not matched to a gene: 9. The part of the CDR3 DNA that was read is TGTGCCAGCAGCAAGATTTCAGGGGGAAACACTGAA. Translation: CASSKISGGNTE. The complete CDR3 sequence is CASSKISGGNTEAFF.